Detailed here is one TCR beta chain. Its antigen is unknown. The junction does not match germline at one end; this may be a read error. Using RNA template, CDR3s of TCR alpha and beta were amplified with iRepertoire arm-PCR. Tissue mRNA or PBMC total RNA, roughly 100-400 ng, went into one-step reverse transcription and amplification. TCRdb re-called the multiplex PCR reads through MiXCR, storing one row per CDR3 protein. The profile shows under 20,000 distinct CDR3 sequences, 58% of them singletons. The sample is drawn from a study of glioma-infiltrating T cells. Study-wide results and limits: Non-neoplastic patients had below-expected tissue-blood divergence, while all gliomas exceeded expectation.

Per germline, CDR1 DFQATT and CDR2 SNEGSKA (reference sequence). CDR3 size: 16 residues. The specimen was glioma tissue, nonneoplastic brain tissue, or PBMCs (not recorded which). This chain uses TRBV20-1 with TRBJ1-5; 9 nucleotides align to TRBD1. The receptor's source is a human donor with low-grade glioma or glioblastoma, undergoing nonglioma brain surgery, or in good health (not recorded which). CDR3 in amino acids: CSVGTTGGRSNQPKHF. CDR3 in DNA: TGCAGTGTCGGGACCACAGGGGGCCGTAGCAATCAGCCCAAGCATTTT.